The present T cell receptor (beta chain) was sequenced within a study of T cell changes during pregnancy in multiple sclerosis. Some clones are missing from TCRdb's copy, which holds only in-frame ones; the method was immunoSEQ multiplex PCR. The sample has approximately 37,000 clones, roughly nine tenths seen once. This sequence originates from a female donor with multiple sclerosis, enrolled in a pregnancy study. The sequencing used CD4+ T cells from peripheral blood mononuclear cells, collected before pregnancy.

CDR3 nucleotides: TGTGCCAGCAAAACAGGGGCCGCGATAGGGACTGAAGCTTTCTTT. Amino acid sequence: CASKTGAAIGTEAFF. The J gene is TRBJ1-1, the V gene TRBV2; TRBD1 agrees at 7 bases. Germline V gene lookup returns CDR1 SNHLY and CDR2 FYNNEI. V lost 7 bases to trimming and J lost 5 bases; unmatched junction nucleotides: 13. The CDR3 has 15 amino acids.